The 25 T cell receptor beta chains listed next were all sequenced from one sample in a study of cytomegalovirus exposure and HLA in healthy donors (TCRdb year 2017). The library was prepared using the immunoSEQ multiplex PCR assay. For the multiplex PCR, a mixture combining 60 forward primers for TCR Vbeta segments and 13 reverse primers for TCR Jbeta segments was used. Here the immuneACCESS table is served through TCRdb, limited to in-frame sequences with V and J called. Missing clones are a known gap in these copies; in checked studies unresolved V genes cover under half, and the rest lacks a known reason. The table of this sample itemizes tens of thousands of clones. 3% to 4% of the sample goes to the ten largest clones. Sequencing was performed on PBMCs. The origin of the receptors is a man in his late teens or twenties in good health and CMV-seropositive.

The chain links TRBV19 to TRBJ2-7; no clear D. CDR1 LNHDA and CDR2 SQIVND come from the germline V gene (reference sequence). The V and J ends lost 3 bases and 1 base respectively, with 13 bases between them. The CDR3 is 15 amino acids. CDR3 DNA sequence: TGTGCCAGTAGTATCCTACTGGGCGATTCCTACGAGCAGTACTTC. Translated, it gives CASSILLGDSYEQYF.

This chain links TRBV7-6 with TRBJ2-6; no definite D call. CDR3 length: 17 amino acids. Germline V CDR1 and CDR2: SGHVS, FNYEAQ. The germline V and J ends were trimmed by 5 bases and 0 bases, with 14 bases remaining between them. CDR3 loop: CASSPQGALSGANVLTF. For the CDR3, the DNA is TGTGCCAGCAGCCCTCAAGGAGCACTCTCTGGGGCCAACGTCCTGACTTTC.

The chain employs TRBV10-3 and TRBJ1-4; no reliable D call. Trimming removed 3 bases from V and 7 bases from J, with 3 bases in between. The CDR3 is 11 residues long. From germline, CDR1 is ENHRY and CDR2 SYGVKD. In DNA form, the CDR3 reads TGTGCCATCAGTGACGGTGAAAAACTGTTTTTT. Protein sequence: CAISDGEKLFF.

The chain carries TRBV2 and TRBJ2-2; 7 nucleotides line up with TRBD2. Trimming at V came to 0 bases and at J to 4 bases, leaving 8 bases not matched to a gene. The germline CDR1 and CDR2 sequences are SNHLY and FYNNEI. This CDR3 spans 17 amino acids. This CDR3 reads CASSEAILRGSTGELFF. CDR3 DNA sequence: TGTGCCAGCAGTGAAGCGATATTGCGGGGGAGCACCGGGGAGCTGTTTTTT.

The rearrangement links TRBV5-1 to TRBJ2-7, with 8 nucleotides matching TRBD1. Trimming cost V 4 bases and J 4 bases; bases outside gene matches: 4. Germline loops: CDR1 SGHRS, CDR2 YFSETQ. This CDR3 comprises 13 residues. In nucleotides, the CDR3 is TGCGCCAGCAGCACGACAGGGGATTACGAGCAGTACTTC. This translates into CASSTTGDYEQYF.

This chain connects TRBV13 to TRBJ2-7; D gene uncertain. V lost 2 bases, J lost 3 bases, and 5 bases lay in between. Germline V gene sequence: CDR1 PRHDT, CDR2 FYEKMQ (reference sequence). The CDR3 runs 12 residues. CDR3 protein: CASSLRSYEQYF. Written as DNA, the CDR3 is TGTGCCAGCAGCTTAAGGAGCTACGAGCAGTACTTC.

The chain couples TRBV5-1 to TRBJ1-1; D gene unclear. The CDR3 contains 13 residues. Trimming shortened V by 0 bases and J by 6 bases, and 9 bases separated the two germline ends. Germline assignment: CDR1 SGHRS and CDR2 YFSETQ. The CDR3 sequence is CASSLGAMAEAFF. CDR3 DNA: TGCGCCAGCAGCTTGGGGGCGATGGCTGAAGCTTTCTTT.

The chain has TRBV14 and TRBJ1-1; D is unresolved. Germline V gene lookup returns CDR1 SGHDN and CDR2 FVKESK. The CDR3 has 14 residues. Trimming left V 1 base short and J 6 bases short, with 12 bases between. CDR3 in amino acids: CASSQGVARAEAFF. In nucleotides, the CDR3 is TGTGCCAGCAGCCAAGGAGTCGCACGGGCTGAAGCTTTCTTT. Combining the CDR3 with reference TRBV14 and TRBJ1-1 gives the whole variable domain EAGVTQFPSHSVIEKGQTVTLRCDPISGHDNLYWYRRVMGKEIKFLLHFVKESKQDESGMPNNRFLAERTGGTYSTLKVQPAELEDSGVYFCASSQGVARAEAFFGQGTRLTVV.

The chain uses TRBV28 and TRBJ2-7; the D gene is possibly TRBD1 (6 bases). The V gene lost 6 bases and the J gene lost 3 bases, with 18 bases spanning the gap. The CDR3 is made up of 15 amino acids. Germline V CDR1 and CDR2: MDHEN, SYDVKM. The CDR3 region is CASSTPDRPDYEQYF. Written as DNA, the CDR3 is TGTGCCAGCAGCACCCCCGACAGGCCTGACTACGAGCAGTACTTC. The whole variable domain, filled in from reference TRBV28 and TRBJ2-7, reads DVKVTQSSRYLVKRTGEKVFLECVQDMDHENMFWYRQDPGLGLRLIYFSYDVKMKEKGDIPEGYSVSREKKERFSLILESASTNQTSMYLCASSTPDRPDYEQYFGPGTRLTVT.

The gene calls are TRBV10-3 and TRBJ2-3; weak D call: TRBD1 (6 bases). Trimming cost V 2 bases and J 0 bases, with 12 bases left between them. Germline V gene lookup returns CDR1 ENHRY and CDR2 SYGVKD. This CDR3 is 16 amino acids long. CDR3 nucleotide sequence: TGTGCCATCAGTGAGAGTCGGGACACCAGCACAGATACGCAGTATTTT. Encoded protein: CAISESRDTSTDTQYF.

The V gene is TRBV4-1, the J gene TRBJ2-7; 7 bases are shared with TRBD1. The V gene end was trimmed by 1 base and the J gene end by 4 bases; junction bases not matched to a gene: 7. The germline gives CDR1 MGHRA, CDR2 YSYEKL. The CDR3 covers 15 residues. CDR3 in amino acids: CASSQARDRRYEQYF. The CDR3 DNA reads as TGCGCCAGCAGCCAAGCTAGGGACAGACGATACGAGCAGTACTTC.

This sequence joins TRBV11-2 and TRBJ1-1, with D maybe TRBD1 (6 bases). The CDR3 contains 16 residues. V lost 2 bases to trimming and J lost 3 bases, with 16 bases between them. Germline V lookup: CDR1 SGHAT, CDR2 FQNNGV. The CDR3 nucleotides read TGTGCCAGCAGCTTAATCTTCAGGGGAAAACACACTGAAGCTTTCTTT. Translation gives CASSLIFRGKHTEAFF.

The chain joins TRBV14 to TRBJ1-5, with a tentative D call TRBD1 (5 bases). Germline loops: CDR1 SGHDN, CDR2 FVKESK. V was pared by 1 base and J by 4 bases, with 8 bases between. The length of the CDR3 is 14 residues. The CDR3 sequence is CASSQGGSNQPQHF. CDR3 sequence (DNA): TGTGCCAGCAGCCAAGGGGGCAGTAATCAGCCCCAGCATTTT.

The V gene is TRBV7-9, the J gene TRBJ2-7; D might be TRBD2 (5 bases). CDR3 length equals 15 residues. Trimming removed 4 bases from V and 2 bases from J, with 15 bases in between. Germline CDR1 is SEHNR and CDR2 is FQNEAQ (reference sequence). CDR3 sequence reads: CASSSWSEEAYEQYF. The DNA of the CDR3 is TGTGCCAGCAGCTCGTGGTCGGAGGAGGCCTACGAGCAGTACTTC.

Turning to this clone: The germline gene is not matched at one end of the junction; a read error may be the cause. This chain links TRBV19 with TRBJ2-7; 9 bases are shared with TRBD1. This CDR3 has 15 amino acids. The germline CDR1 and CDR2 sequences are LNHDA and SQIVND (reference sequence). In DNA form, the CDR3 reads TGTGCCAGTAGAGGGGCCGGGACAGGGTCCTCCGAGCAGTACTTC. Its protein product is CASRGAGTGSSEQYF.

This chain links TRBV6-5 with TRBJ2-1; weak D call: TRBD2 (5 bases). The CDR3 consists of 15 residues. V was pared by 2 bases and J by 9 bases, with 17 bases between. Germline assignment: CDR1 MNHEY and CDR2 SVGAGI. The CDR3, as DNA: TGTGCCAGCAGTTACGCGTCGCGGGCCTCCACTGAGCAGTTCTTC. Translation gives CASSYASRASTEQFF.

This chain's CDR3 is CASSPSPPDTQYF. The CDR3 DNA reads as TGTGCCAGCAGCCCAAGCCCCCCAGATACGCAGTATTTT. The rearrangement links TRBV6-1 to TRBJ2-3, with unresolved D. Germline V gene lookup returns CDR1 MNHNS and CDR2 SASEGT. The length of the CDR3 is 13 residues. V was clipped by 6 bases and J by 4 bases, with 11 bases between them.

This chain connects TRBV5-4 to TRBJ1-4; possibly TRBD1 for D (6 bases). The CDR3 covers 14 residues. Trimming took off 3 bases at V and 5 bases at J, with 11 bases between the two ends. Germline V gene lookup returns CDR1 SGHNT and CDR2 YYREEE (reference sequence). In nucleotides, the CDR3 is TGTGCCAGCAGCTCCGGACAGAGGAATGAAAAACTGTTTTTT. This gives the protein CASSSGQRNEKLFF.

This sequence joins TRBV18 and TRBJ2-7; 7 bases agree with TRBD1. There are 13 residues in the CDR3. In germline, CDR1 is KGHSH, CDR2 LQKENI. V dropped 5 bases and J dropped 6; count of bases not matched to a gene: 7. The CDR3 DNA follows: TGTGCCAGCTCATACAGGGGCGCGTTCGAGCAGTACTTC. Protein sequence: CASSYRGAFEQYF.

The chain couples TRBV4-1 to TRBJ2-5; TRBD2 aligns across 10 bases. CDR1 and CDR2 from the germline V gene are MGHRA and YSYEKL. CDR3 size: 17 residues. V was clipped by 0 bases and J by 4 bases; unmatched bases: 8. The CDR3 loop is CASSQDASGGARETQYF. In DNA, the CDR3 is TGCGCCAGCAGCCAAGATGCGAGCGGGGGGGCACGAGAGACCCAGTACTTC.

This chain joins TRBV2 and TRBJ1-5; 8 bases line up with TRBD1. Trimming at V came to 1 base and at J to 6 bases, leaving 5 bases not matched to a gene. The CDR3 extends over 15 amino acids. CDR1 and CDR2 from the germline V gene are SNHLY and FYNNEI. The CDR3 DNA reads TGTGCCAGCAGTGAAGGACAGGGGATGTCTCAGCCCCAGCATTTT. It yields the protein CASSEGQGMSQPQHF.

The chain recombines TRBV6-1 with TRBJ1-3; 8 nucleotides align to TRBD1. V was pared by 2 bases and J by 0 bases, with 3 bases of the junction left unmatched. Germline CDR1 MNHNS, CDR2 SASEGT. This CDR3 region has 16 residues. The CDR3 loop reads CASSERTGSSGNTIYF. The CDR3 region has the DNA TGTGCCAGCAGTGAAAGGACAGGGAGCTCTGGAAACACCATATATTTT.

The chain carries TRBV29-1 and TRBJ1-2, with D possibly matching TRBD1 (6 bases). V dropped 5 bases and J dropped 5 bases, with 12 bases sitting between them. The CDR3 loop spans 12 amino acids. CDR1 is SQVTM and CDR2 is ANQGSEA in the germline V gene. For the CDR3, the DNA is TGCAGCGTTTTAGGACAGAAGTATGGCTACACCTTC. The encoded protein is CSVLGQKYGYTF. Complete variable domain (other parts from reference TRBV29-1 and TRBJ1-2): SAVISQKPSRDICQRGTSLTIQCQVDSQVTMMFWYRQQPGQSLTLIATANQGSEATYESGFVIDKFPISRPNLTFSTLTVSNMSPEDSSIYLCSVLGQKYGYTFGSGTRLTVV.

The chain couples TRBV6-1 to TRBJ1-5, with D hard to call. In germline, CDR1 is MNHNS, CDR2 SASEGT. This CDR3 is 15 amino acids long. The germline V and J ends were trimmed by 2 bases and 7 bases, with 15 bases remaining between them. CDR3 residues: CASSESRRAGQPQHF. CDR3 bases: TGTGCCAGCAGTGAATCCCGGAGGGCAGGACAGCCCCAGCATTTT.

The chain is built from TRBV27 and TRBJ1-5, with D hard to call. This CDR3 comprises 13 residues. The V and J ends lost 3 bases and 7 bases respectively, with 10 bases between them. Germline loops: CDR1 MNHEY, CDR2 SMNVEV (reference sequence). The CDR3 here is CASSLSLRQPQHF. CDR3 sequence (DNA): TGTGCCAGCAGTTTGTCACTCAGGCAGCCCCAGCATTTT.